This record covers a single T cell receptor (beta chain). Its antigen is unknown. A much larger clone lies one base from this, so it may be a read error. This sample is drawn from a study of Graves' ophthalmopathy and Graves' hyperthyroidism. Overall study findings and caveats: Blood samples also showed most expanded thyroid clonotypes exceeding 0.001 frequency.

This CDR3 has 12 residues. In germline, CDR1 is ENHRY, CDR2 SYGVKD. V was pared by 5 bases and J by 5 bases, with 6 bases between. TCR beta CDR3 regions were amplified from RNA transcripts. Investigators did first-round RT-PCR with HTBI primers, then second-round multiplex PCR. TCRdb redid the calling of the multiplex PCR reads with MiXCR, one entry per CDR3 protein. The repertoire holds around 590,000 distinct CDR3 sequences, with about 40% as singletons. V and J are TRBV10-3 and TRBJ2-2; D is ambiguous. The sequence derives from an adult man with Graves' hyperthyroidism. Material for sequencing was peripheral blood or thyroid tissue (not recorded which). The CDR3 sequence is CAISFLTGELFF. The CDR3, as DNA: TGTGCCATCAGTTTTCTGACCGGGGAGCTGTTTTTT.